A selection of T cell receptor beta chains follows, all from one sample in a study of cytomegalovirus exposure and HLA in healthy donors. Produced via immunoSEQ multiplex PCR; TCRdb's table is partial and in-frame only. The sample has around 60,000 clones; approximately 71% are singletons. Sequenced input: PBMCs. These TCRs come from a woman aged 35 to 49 in good health and CMV-seropositive. Each CDR3 is given with its conserved first and last residue. The D gene is left open where the match is weak. Rows may omit the clone size; those that give it use once, few, many or a size class.

D: .
size: .
V: TRBV6-5
J: TRBJ1-6
CDR3: CASSYPTGQNSPLHF
DNA: TGTGCCAGCAGTTACCCGACAGGCCAGAATTCACCCCTCCACTTT

D: TRBD1
size: few
V: TRBV9
J: TRBJ1-5
CDR3: CASSGQGANQPQHF
DNA: TGTGCCAGCAGCGGCCAGGGGGCGAATCAGCCCCAGCATTTT

D: .
size: .
V: TRBV7-9
J: TRBJ2-3
CDR3: CSSSARPSLRVDTQYF
DNA: TGTTCCAGCAGCGCTAGACCCTCTCTGAGGGTGGATACGCAGTATTTT

D: TRBD1
size: .
V: TRBV29-1
J: TRBJ2-7
CDR3: CSVWTGGGEQYF
DNA: TGCAGCGTCTGGACAGGGGGCGGAGAGCAGTACTTC

D: .
size: .
V: TRBV6-5
J: TRBJ1-1
CDR3: CASSSHDTEAFF
DNA: TGTGCCAGCAGTTCCCATGACACTGAAGCTTTCTTT

D: TRBD1
size: few
V: TRBV6-6
J: TRBJ1-5
CDR3: CASSMGTVSSNQPQHF
DNA: TGTGCCAGCAGTATGGGGACAGTTTCGAGCAATCAGCCCCAGCATTTT

D: TRBD1
size: .
V: TRBV23-1
J: TRBJ2-2
CDR3: CASSQKKTGRTGELFF
DNA: TGCGCCAGCAGTCAAAAGAAGACAGGGCGAACCGGGGAGCTGTTTTTT

D: TRBD1
size: .
V: TRBV7-9
J: TRBJ2-7
CDR3: CASSLNRTGNHEQYF
DNA: TGTGCCAGCAGCCTAAATCGGACAGGGAACCACGAGCAGTACTTC

D: .
size: few
V: TRBV9
J: TRBJ2-4
CDR3: CASSVEPLTGKNIQYF
DNA: TGTGCCAGCAGCGTAGAGCCCTTGACTGGGAAAAACATTCAGTACTTC

D: .
size: .
V: TRBV5-6
J: TRBJ1-2
CDR3: CASSLDRSYGYTF
DNA: TGTGCCAGCAGCTTGGACAGGTCCTATGGCTACACCTTC

D: TRBD2
size: few
V: TRBV7-7
J: TRBJ2-3
CDR3: CASSLGGDYTDTQYF
DNA: TGTGCCAGCAGCTTAGGTGGGGACTACACAGATACGCAGTATTTT

D: TRBD2
size: .
V: TRBV6-4
J: TRBJ2-3
CDR3: CASSHGGASTDTQYF
DNA: TGTGCCAGCAGCCACGGGGGGGCTAGCACAGATACGCAGTATTTT

D: .
size: .
V: TRBV7-8
J: TRBJ2-7
CDR3: CASSPEVAAYEQYF
DNA: TGTGCCAGCAGCCCAGAGGTGGCGGCCTACGAGCAGTACTTC

D: .
size: .
V: TRBV30
J: TRBJ2-1
CDR3: CAWSADSSYNEQFF
DNA: TGTGCCTGGAGTGCGGACAGTTCCTACAATGAGCAGTTCTTC

D: .
size: .
V: TRBV7-9
J: TRBJ2-3
CDR3: CASSLGGGPDTQYF
DNA: TGTGCCAGCAGCTTGGGGGGGGGCCCAGATACGCAGTATTTT

D: .
size: .
V: TRBV7-9
J: TRBJ2-7
CDR3: CASSRAIEYEQYF
DNA: TGTGCCAGCAGCCGAGCAATCGAATACGAGCAGTACTTC

D: .
size: once
V: TRBV11-2
J: TRBJ2-1
CDR3: CASSLRLGGGRNEQFF
DNA: TGTGCCAGCAGCTTAAGATTAGGAGGGGGCCGCAATGAGCAGTTCTTC

D: TRBD2
size: .
V: TRBV19
J: TRBJ2-7
CDR3: CASSPRGGASYEQYF
DNA: TGTGCCAGTAGTCCCCGGGGGGGGGCTTCCTACGAGCAGTACTTC

D: .
size: .
V: TRBV28
J: TRBJ1-1
CDR3: CASSFAGLNTEAFF
DNA: TGTGCCAGCAGTTTTGCGGGCCTGAACACTGAAGCTTTCTTT

D: TRBD2
size: .
V: TRBV5-1
J: TRBJ2-2
CDR3: CASSSWTSTNTGELFF
DNA: TGCGCCAGCAGCTCCTGGACTAGCACGAACACCGGGGAGCTGTTTTTT

D: .
size: .
V: TRBV10-3
J: TRBJ1-2
CDR3: CAISEGRQAYGYTF
DNA: TGTGCCATCAGCGAGGGGCGACAGGCCTATGGCTACACCTTC

D: .
size: .
V: TRBV2
J: TRBJ1-1
CDR3: CASSAGKTEAFF
DNA: TGTGCCAGCAGTGCGGGGAAAACTGAAGCTTTCTTT

D: .
size: .
V: TRBV6-6
J: TRBJ2-7
CDR3: CASIGQGTAEQYF
DNA: TGTGCCAGCATTGGCCAGGGGACGGCCGAGCAGTACTTC

D: .
size: .
V: TRBV27
J: TRBJ2-3
CDR3: CASSLSPQGPTDTQYF
DNA: TGTGCCAGCAGTTTATCCCCACAGGGACCCACAGATACGCAGTATTTT

D: .
size: .
V: TRBV5-1
J: TRBJ1-6
CDR3: CASSSEGWDNTLHF
DNA: TGCGCCAGCAGTTCTGAGGGTTGGGATAACACCCTCCACTTT

D: TRBD1
size: .
V: TRBV5-5
J: TRBJ1-2
CDR3: CASSSGQGAYGYTF
DNA: TGTGCCAGCAGCTCTGGACAGGGGGCCTATGGCTACACCTTC

D: TRBD1
size: .
V: TRBV9
J: TRBJ2-6
CDR3: CASSVPRTGSGANVLTF
DNA: TGTGCCAGCAGCGTTCCTCGGACAGGCTCTGGGGCCAACGTCCTGACTTTC

D: TRBD2
size: .
V: TRBV18
J: TRBJ2-2
CDR3: CASSPPTGRGNTGELFF
DNA: TGTGCCAGCTCACCACCGACGGGGAGGGGGAACACCGGGGAGCTGTTTTTT

D: .
size: few
V: TRBV25-1
J: TRBJ2-3
CDR3: CASSEFPGTRPDTQYF
DNA: TGTGCCAGCAGTGAATTTCCAGGGACAAGGCCAGATACGCAGTATTTT

D: .
size: .
V: TRBV6-1
J: TRBJ1-5
CDR3: CASNRGYSNQPQHF
DNA: TGTGCCAGCAATCGGGGGTATAGCAATCAGCCCCAGCATTTT

D: TRBD1
size: .
V: TRBV19
J: TRBJ1-5
CDR3: CASSQQGIGNQPQHF
DNA: TGTGCCAGTAGTCAACAGGGGATAGGTAATCAGCCCCAGCATTTT

D: TRBD2
size: .
V: TRBV7-2
J: TRBJ2-1
CDR3: CASSLLAGRDEQFF
DNA: TGTGCCAGCAGCTTATTAGCAGGGAGGGATGAGCAGTTCTTC

D: TRBD1
size: .
V: TRBV30
J: TRBJ1-2
CDR3: CAWSRQGSYGYTF
DNA: TGTGCCTGGAGTCGACAGGGGAGCTATGGCTACACCTTC

D: .
size: .
V: TRBV7-2
J: TRBJ2-1
CDR3: CASSLALGAEQFF
DNA: TGTGCCAGCAGCTTAGCGCTGGGGGCTGAGCAGTTCTTC

D: TRBD1
size: few
V: TRBV19
J: TRBJ2-7
CDR3: CASRTGGYEQYF
DNA: TGTGCCAGTAGGACAGGGGGCTACGAGCAGTACTTC